The entry that follows covers one T cell receptor beta chain sequence. Its target is not known. The germline V gene encodes CDR1 ENHRY and CDR2 SYGVKD. The CDR3 totals 17 residues. Between the trimmed V and J ends, which lost 3 bases and 3 bases, there was a span of 21 bases. The sample is drawn from a study of OX40 agonist ivuxolimab in advanced cancers. Study-level background: Patients treated during dose escalation were battling hepatocellular carcinoma, melanoma, renal cell or head and neck cancer. Study-level points and caveats: Among the least clonally expanded were partial responders at 0.1-3.0 mg/kg. Some nonresponders also had low normalized T-cell clonal expansion.

Anyone with autoimmune disease history or systemic immunosuppression was excluded. Sequencing was performed with immunoSEQ multiplex PCR; in TCRdb, only in-frame clones are kept and a portion is missing. The sample contains about 99,000 clones, 91% of which appear only once. The sequenced sample was CD4+ or CD8+ T cells sorted from blood, obtained in a trial of the OX40 agonist ivuxolimab. This receptor was identified in an adult with an advanced solid tumor such as melanoma, head and neck, liver or kidney cancer. J is TRBJ2-7 and V is TRBV10-3, with a weak D call TRBD2 (5 bases). This CDR3 is CAISEDIGSRSGYEQYF. The CDR3 nucleotides are TGTGCCATCAGTGAAGATATAGGGAGTAGGTCTGGCTACGAGCAGTACTTC.